This entry lists 3 T cell receptor beta chains sequenced from one sample in a study of early T cells in non-severe SARS-CoV-2 infection. TCRdb reanalysed the 5' RACE reads using MiXCR and keeps one entry per CDR3 protein. The table has roughly 40,000 distinct CDR3 sequences, 9.5% to 15% seen once. Sequencing was done on a sample of whole blood. The receptor source for this set is an adult who was a healthcare worker with PCR-confirmed SARS-CoV-2 infection or an uninfected control (not recorded which).

J is TRBJ2-7 and V is TRBV25-1, with a weak D call TRBD2 (6 bases). The V gene lost 5 bases and the J gene lost 1 base, with 15 bases spanning the gap. The CDR3 is made up of 15 amino acids. Germline CDR1 reads MGHDK; CDR2 reads SYGVNS. CDR3 in amino acids: CASSYGGPESYEQYF. In DNA form, the CDR3 reads TGTGCCAGCAGTTACGGGGGACCGGAGTCCTACGAGCAGTACTTC.

This clonotype showed up just once. V is TRBV7-2 and J is TRBJ2-7, with a possible D match to TRBD1 (5 bases). Germline assignment: CDR1 SGHTA and CDR2 FQGNSA. Deletions cut 8 bases from V and 8 bases from J, with 19 bases between. The CDR3 runs 13 residues. The CDR3 bases are TGTGCCAGCGAAAGAGACATACAGGCCCAGCAGTACTTC. Encoded protein: CASERDIQAQQYF. Full variable domain (remainder filled in from reference TRBV7-2 and TRBJ2-7): GAGVSQSPSNKVTEKGKDVELRCDPISGHTALYWYRQSLGQGLEFLIYFQGNSAPDKSGLPSDRFSAERTGGSVSTLTIQRTQQEDSAVYLCASERDIQAQQYFGPGTRLTVT.

Only a few counts were recorded for this clonotype. This chain joins TRBV7-2 and TRBJ1-2, with D perhaps matching TRBD1 (6 bases). The CDR3 runs to 15 residues. Trimming removed 4 bases from V and 4 bases from J, with 16 bases in between. Germline-derived CDR1 and CDR2 are SGHTA and FQGNSA. CDR3 in amino acids: CASSSSGGLGYGYTF. As DNA, the CDR3 is TGTGCCAGCAGCTCGAGCGGGGGGCTAGGCTATGGCTACACCTTC.